Listed below are T cell receptor beta chains from one sample, sequenced in a study of T cells after posttransplantation cyclophosphamide. Sequencing was performed with immunoSEQ multiplex PCR; in TCRdb, only in-frame clones are kept and a portion is missing. The sample carries approximately 45,000 clones, about 90% recorded once. The sequenced sample consisted of PBMCs. Receptors were obtained from a woman between 45 and 60 years old in good health and a related stem cell transplant donor. The CDR3 runs from the conserved cysteine through the conserved F or W. Each record gives: CDR3 DNA, CDR3 protein, clone size, CDR3 length, D gene, V gene, J gene. A D gene is named only where the DNA matches it firmly. Size tells how often a clone was seen (once, few, many) or the class of an expanded clone, and some rows leave it out.

CDR3 DNA: TGTGCCAGCAGTGCCGGGACAGACACAGATACGCAGTATTTT
CDR3 protein: CASSAGTDTDTQYF
clone size: once
CDR3 length: 14
D gene: TRBD1
V gene: TRBV6-1
J gene: TRBJ2-3

CDR3 DNA: TGCAGCGTTGAAGATACCGGGACTACAGATACGCAGTATTTT
CDR3 protein: CSVEDTGTTDTQYF
clone size: once
CDR3 length: 14
D gene: NA
V gene: TRBV29-1
J gene: TRBJ2-3

CDR3 DNA: TGTGCCAGCAGCCCCCGAGGAGTGCCACTAGCCAAAAACATTCAGTACTTC
CDR3 protein: CASSPRGVPLAKNIQYF
clone size: NA
CDR3 length: 17
D gene: NA
V gene: TRBV4-2
J gene: TRBJ2-4

CDR3 DNA: TGTGCCAGCACCCCACTACTAGCGGGGACCTACGAGCAGTACTTC
CDR3 protein: CASTPLLAGTYEQYF
clone size: once
CDR3 length: 15
D gene: TRBD2
V gene: TRBV28
J gene: TRBJ2-7

CDR3 DNA: TGTACCAGCAGTCTACGGGGGGGTTTAAATTCACCCCTCCACTTT
CDR3 protein: CTSSLRGGLNSPLHF
clone size: NA
CDR3 length: 15
D gene: NA
V gene: TRBV27
J gene: TRBJ1-6

CDR3 DNA: TGTGCCAGCAAAGTGATACAGGGGAATAATTCACCCCTCCACTTT
CDR3 protein: CASKVIQGNNSPLHF
clone size: NA
CDR3 length: 15
D gene: TRBD1
V gene: TRBV27
J gene: TRBJ1-6

CDR3 DNA: TGTGCCAGCAGTGTTATGGGGCGGAGTGAAGCTTTCTTT
CDR3 protein: CASSVMGRSEAFF
clone size: NA
CDR3 length: 13
D gene: NA
V gene: TRBV25-1
J gene: TRBJ1-1

CDR3 DNA: TGTGCCAGCAGTTTAAAAGGGGGCGAGAACACTGAAGCTTTCTTT
CDR3 protein: CASSLKGGENTEAFF
clone size: once
CDR3 length: 15
D gene: TRBD1
V gene: TRBV27
J gene: TRBJ1-1

CDR3 DNA: TGTGCCAGCAGCCCTATGGCAGGGAGCACAGATACGCAGTATTTT
CDR3 protein: CASSPMAGSTDTQYF
clone size: NA
CDR3 length: 15
D gene: NA
V gene: TRBV7-9
J gene: TRBJ2-3

CDR3 DNA: TGTGCCAGCAGTTTGTGGGCACAGGGGAAACCTGGAAACACCATATATTTT
CDR3 protein: CASSLWAQGKPGNTIYF
clone size: NA
CDR3 length: 17
D gene: TRBD1
V gene: TRBV27
J gene: TRBJ1-3

CDR3 DNA: TGTGCCAGCAAGGGGTCTACGAACACTGAAGCTTTCTTT
CDR3 protein: CASKGSTNTEAFF
clone size: once
CDR3 length: 13
D gene: NA
V gene: TRBV6-6
J gene: TRBJ1-1

CDR3 DNA: TGCGCCAGCAGCTTGGAAAGGACAGGGGTGGGCGAAAAACTGTTTTTT
CDR3 protein: CASSLERTGVGEKLFF
clone size: NA
CDR3 length: 16
D gene: TRBD1
V gene: TRBV5-1
J gene: TRBJ1-4

CDR3 DNA: TGCGCCAGCAGCGACGGGACAGGGGGGGACACTGAAGCTTTCTTT
CDR3 protein: CASSDGTGGDTEAFF
clone size: NA
CDR3 length: 15
D gene: TRBD1
V gene: TRBV5-1
J gene: TRBJ1-1

CDR3 DNA: TGTGCCAGCACCCAGGACTGGGAGGATACGCAGTATTTT
CDR3 protein: CASTQDWEDTQYF
clone size: once
CDR3 length: 13
D gene: NA
V gene: TRBV6-5
J gene: TRBJ2-3

CDR3 DNA: TGTGCCAGCAGTGATACTAGCGGGGGGACAAGCACAGATACGCAGTATTTT
CDR3 protein: CASSDTSGGTSTDTQYF
clone size: NA
CDR3 length: 17
D gene: TRBD2
V gene: TRBV6-1
J gene: TRBJ2-3

CDR3 DNA: TGTGCCAGCAGTGAACCAGGGACTAGCGGGAGGAAAGAGACCCAGTACTTC
CDR3 protein: CASSEPGTSGRKETQYF
clone size: NA
CDR3 length: 17
D gene: TRBD2
V gene: TRBV28
J gene: TRBJ2-5

CDR3 DNA: TGTGCCAGCAGCTTATCGACAGGGCCCTACGAGCAGTACTTC
CDR3 protein: CASSLSTGPYEQYF
clone size: NA
CDR3 length: 14
D gene: TRBD1
V gene: TRBV7-2
J gene: TRBJ2-7

CDR3 DNA: TGTGCCAGTAGTTTTGGACAGGCCTCCTACGAGCAGTACTTC
CDR3 protein: CASSFGQASYEQYF
clone size: NA
CDR3 length: 14
D gene: TRBD1
V gene: TRBV19
J gene: TRBJ2-7

CDR3 DNA: TGTGCCAGCAGTGCCTCCATGGGGACAGGGTTCGCAGATACGCAGTATTTT
CDR3 protein: CASSASMGTGFADTQYF
clone size: NA
CDR3 length: 17
D gene: TRBD1
V gene: TRBV2
J gene: TRBJ2-3

CDR3 DNA: TGTGCCAGCAGCCTCCGACTTGTTGCTGAAGCTTTCTTT
CDR3 protein: CASSLRLVAEAFF
clone size: NA
CDR3 length: 13
D gene: NA
V gene: TRBV13
J gene: TRBJ1-1

CDR3 DNA: TGTGCCAGCAGCCTGAGGACAGGGGAAAACACCGGGGAGCTGTTTTTT
CDR3 protein: CASSLRTGENTGELFF
clone size: NA
CDR3 length: 16
D gene: TRBD1
V gene: TRBV11-2
J gene: TRBJ2-2

CDR3 DNA: TGTGCCAGCAGCGAAAGACAGGTTAATGAGCAGTTCTTC
CDR3 protein: CASSERQVNEQFF
clone size: NA
CDR3 length: 13
D gene: NA
V gene: TRBV13
J gene: TRBJ2-1